This TCR beta chain comes out of a study of shared clonotypes between healthy human individuals (dated by TCRdb to about 2020). Regarding the study in general: The cohort comprised a couple of women and three men aged 18 to 49 years. For each donor, three plates each were used for CD4 naive and CD4 memory, two plates were used for CD8 naive, and one plate was used for CD8 memory. Blood TCR repertoires of roughly five healthy adults were deeply sequenced to estimate repertoire size and the extent of clonotype sharing between individuals. To increase sequencing depth and limit assay-specific biases, different laboratories used diverse techniques to prepare libraries and sequence TCR repertoires. Leukapheresis yielded between about 0.94 and 8.9 billion PBMCs per donor. Beyond this particular receptor, the publication reports: Pairwise subsampling indicated that sequencing depth was expected to affect the degree of clonotype sharing among donors. Sampling was restricted to blood, and TCR repertoires in tissue are likely to differ from TCR repertoires in blood. The small number of donors limited the genetic and exposure-history diversity represented. Roughly 5% of naive CD4, 3.5% of naive CD8, about 2.5% of memory CD4, and about 0.4% of memory CD8 clonotypes were shared across several donors. Naive subsets generally had larger estimated clonotype richness than memory subsets did. Rarefaction of sorted-subset datasets indicated incomplete sequencing despite the large sequencing depth. Compared with non-shared clonotypes, clonotypes shared by all four sorted-subset donors had higher generation probabilities.

A note on this clone: There is no known antigen for this receptor. Per-base qualities were not stored, and no clone one base away is much larger.

CD8 naive samples were CD45RO-negative cells positively selected for CCR7, giving a CD45RA+CCR7+ population that excluded TemRA cells. Donors were healthy HIV-negative adults with no recently reported acute infections or vaccinations. Every donor was a Caucasian adult residing in Nashville, Tennessee, USA. After blood collection by leukapheresis, PBMCs were isolated using Ficoll-Histopaque density gradient centrifugation and then cryopreserved in the vapor phase of liquid nitrogen. Analytical flow cytometry was used to check the purity and quantity of each magnetically sorted T cell population. Each sorted fraction had its genomic DNA isolated and then quantified by UV absorbance on a Nanodrop 2000c. Using the deep immunoSEQ assay, multiplex PCR amplified TCR CDR3 regions from genomic DNA. Genomic DNA extracted from each cell subset was distributed evenly over all wells of several immunoSEQ 96-well plates, and each plate served as one replicate. For sorted subsets, 200 ng of genomic DNA, equivalent to about 30,000 T cell genomes, went into each replicate PCR. The purified libraries were quantified using a Qubit 3.0 fluorometer, sized with a Bioanalyzer 2100, and then quantified again using the KAPA Library Quantification kit. Every immunoSEQ 96-well plate was sequenced on a dedicated single-read 150-cycle Illumina NextSeq 550 flow cell. Turning to the authors' computational methods: Because only junctional sequences without quality scores were contained in the immunoSEQ output, filtering matching that applied to full-length reads could not be performed. Sequences were annotated with PyIR, a Python wrapper for IgBLAST v1.9, using IMGT germline references to assign V/J genes and CDR3. Reads were removed for weak V/J assignments (E-value above 1e-6), missing CDR3, stop codons, out-of-frame junctions, or ambiguous translated residues. V3J clonotypes were defined as sequences sharing an identical inferred V gene, J gene, and CDR3 amino acid sequence. The percentage overlap between two repertoires was calculated by dividing the number of shared unique clonotypes by the size of the smaller repertoire. Three approaches were used to assess repertoire richness: RTK rarefaction, the Chao1 estimator, and Recon v2.1 estimates of unobserved clonotypes. Generation probabilities for all TCRbeta clonotypes obtained by the gDNA method from a handful of donors were computed using OLGA. TCRdb stores this immuneACCESS table with in-frame sequences only. Part of the clones is absent; in the studies checked, under half of the shortfall reflects unresolved V genes, and no reason is known for the rest. V and J calls and clone size are given by that table; D and trimming were obtained from the DNA. This sample lists some 600,000 clones; about 95% were detected once. Of the sample, roughly 0.1% is held by the ten largest clones.

Sequencing was carried out using naive CD8+ T cells sorted from blood. The sample's cell subset or site label is to be understood as: CD45RA+CCR7+. The source of this sequence is a woman aged 25 to 39 in good health.

The CDR3 corresponds to CASSYSLVGQPYGYTF. The DNA reads as follows: TGTGCCAGCAGTTACTCGCTTGTGGGGCAGCCCTATGGCTACACCTTC. Recombination connected TRBV6-5 to TRBJ1-2; TRBD1 is possibly the D segment (5 matching bases). The CDR3 contains 16 residues, cysteine and phenylalanine counted. Left in the record is the CDR3 DNA by itself, 48 bases read in frame from the first base. Via the germline V gene, CDR1 is MNHEY and CDR2 SVGAGI. V is shortened by 0 bases, J by 4 bases, and the region joining them spans 15 bases.